This entry lists 19 T cell receptor beta chains sequenced from one sample in a study of T cell changes during pregnancy in multiple sclerosis. The assay was immunoSEQ multiplex PCR, and TCRdb's table has in-frame clones only and misses some. The table includes 25,000 to 35,000 clones, 75% to 90% detected once. Sequenced material: CD4+ T cells from peripheral blood mononuclear cells, taken in the second trimester of pregnancy. The receptors were gathered from a female donor with multiple sclerosis, enrolled in a pregnancy study.

The chain uses TRBV10-1 and TRBJ1-1, with D maybe TRBD1 (6 bases). V lost 6 bases, J lost 1 base, and 12 bases lay in between. Germline V CDR1 and CDR2: WNHNN, SYGVQD (reference sequence). The length of the CDR3 is 14 residues. This chain's CDR3 is CASSRGGSNTEAFF. The CDR3 DNA is TGCGCCAGCAGCCGTGGGGGCTCGAACACTGAAGCTTTCTTT.

The rearrangement links TRBV5-4 to TRBJ1-1; D is unresolved. This CDR3 is built from 15 residues. V dropped 4 bases and J dropped 5 bases, with 18 bases sitting between them. CDR1 and CDR2 (germline): SGHNT, YYREEE (reference sequence). For the CDR3, the DNA is TGTGCCAGCAGCACACCGGTGAGCGGCGGAACTGAAGCTTTCTTT. Translated: CASSTPVSGGTEAFF.

This sequence joins TRBV6-5 and TRBJ2-7; D is ambiguous. Germline CDR1 reads MNHEY; CDR2 reads SVGAGI. V gave up 4 bases and J gave up 3 bases, with 16 bases separating them. CDR3 length: 15 amino acids. CDR3 sequence (DNA): TGTGCCAGCAGTTTTCATGGAGATGCCAACTACGAGCAGTACTTC. It yields the protein CASSFHGDANYEQYF.

The rearrangement links TRBV15 to TRBJ2-1, with 8 positions matching TRBD2. Germline lookup yields CDR1 LNHNV and CDR2 YYDKDF (reference sequence). This CDR3 contains 16 residues. V lost 1 base and J lost 5; bases outside the gene matches: 7. CDR3 region: CATSRGAGGDNNEQFF. DNA for the CDR3: TGTGCCACCAGCAGAGGTGCGGGGGGAGATAACAATGAGCAGTTCTTC.

This chain links TRBV9 with TRBJ2-2, with 10 nucleotides matching TRBD1. The junction had 7 bases not matched to a gene; V was cut back by 3 bases and J by 8 bases. The germline V gene encodes CDR1 SGDLS and CDR2 YYNGEE. The CDR3 contains 15 residues. The CDR3 protein is CASSARTGGEGELFF. The CDR3 DNA sequence: TGTGCCAGCAGCGCCCGGACAGGGGGAGAAGGGGAGCTGTTTTTT.

A note on this clone: Relative to the germline gene, one junction end is altered; a read error may explain this. The rearrangement joins TRBV27 to TRBJ2-2; D is possibly TRBD1 (7 bases). The V gene's germline CDR1 is MNHEY and CDR2 SMNVEV (reference sequence). The length of the CDR3 is 16 residues. The CDR3 DNA reads as TGTGCCAGCAGACAGACAGGGTCGACTATCACCGGGGGGCTGTTTTTT. Residues: CASRQTGSTITGGLFF.

CDR3 bases: TGTGCCAGCAGTACCGCGAGAGACATAGGCAATCAGCCCCAGCATTTT. This sequence encodes CASSTARDIGNQPQHF. The chain is built from TRBV6-6 and TRBJ1-5; no clear D. The germline CDR1 and CDR2 sequences are MNHNY and SVGAGI (reference sequence). The V gene lost 5 bases and the J gene lost 2 bases, with 16 bases spanning the gap. This CDR3 has 16 amino acids.

The chain is built from TRBV12-5 and TRBJ2-3; 7 bases agree with TRBD1. Trimming removed 4 bases from V and 4 bases from J; junction bases left unmatched: 14. The germline V gene encodes CDR1 LGHNT and CDR2 FRNRAP. This CDR3 region has 17 residues. Written as DNA, the CDR3 is TGTGCTAGTGGTTCCGTCCTTATACGACAGGGAGCAGATACGCAGTATTTT. This gives the protein CASGSVLIRQGADTQYF.

The chain uses TRBV15 and TRBJ1-5; no definite D call. Germline CDR1 reads LNHNV; CDR2 reads YYDKDF (reference sequence). This CDR3 is built from 13 residues. V shed 0 bases and J shed 14 bases, with 14 bases lying between them. The CDR3 loop reads CATSRESSLEEHF. CDR3 bases: TGTGCCACCAGCAGAGAAAGCAGCCTTGAGGAGCATTTT.

The rearrangement uses TRBV28 and TRBJ2-1; TRBD2 agrees at 9 bases. The CDR3 extends over 21 amino acids. The ends lost 7 bases at V and 1 base at J; junction bases unmatched: 23. The germline V gene has CDR1 MDHEN and CDR2 SYDVKM. The CDR3 DNA reads as TGTGCCAGCACCTCCCGTGTAGGGGCTAGCGGGGCCCAGGGGTCCTACAATGAGCAGTTCTTC. Translation gives CASTSRVGASGAQGSYNEQFF.

The rearrangement uses TRBV5-4 and TRBJ1-4; the match to TRBD1 covers 8 bases. The CDR3 runs 14 residues. J was trimmed by 5 bases and V by 1 base; bases with no gene match: 1. CDR1 SGHNT and CDR2 YYREEE come from the germline V gene (reference sequence). The chain's CDR3 is CASSLTGGNEKLFF. In DNA, the CDR3 is TGTGCCAGCAGCTTGACAGGGGGGAATGAAAAACTGTTTTTT. Based on the CDR3 plus reference TRBV5-4 and TRBJ1-4, the full variable domain is ETGVTQSPTHLIKTRGQQVTLRCSSQSGHNTVSWYQQALGQGPQFIFQYYREEENGRGNFPPRFSGLQFPNYSSELNVNALELDDSALYLCASSLTGGNEKLFFGSGTQLSVL.

The chain joins TRBV9 to TRBJ1-2; 10 bases match TRBD1. This CDR3 comprises 16 residues. V dropped 0 bases and J dropped 3; count of bases not matched to a gene: 5. The germline V gene encodes CDR1 SGDLS and CDR2 YYNGEE. The CDR3 DNA reads as TGTGCCAGCAGCGTAGCTATGACAGGGGGCTACTATGGCTACACCTTC. It yields the protein CASSVAMTGGYYGYTF. Full variable domain (outside the CDR3, taken from reference TRBV9 and TRBJ1-2): DSGVTQTPKHLITATGQRVTLRCSPRSGDLSVYWYQQSLDQGLQFLIQYYNGEERAKGNILERFSAQQFPDLHSELNLSSLELGDSALYFCASSVAMTGGYYGYTFGSGTRLTVV.

The chain couples TRBV19 to TRBJ2-1, with D possibly being TRBD2 (5 bases). V was clipped by 3 bases and J by 6 bases, with 12 bases between them. CDR3 length: 14 residues. Germline CDR1 and CDR2: LNHDA and SQIVND (reference sequence). DNA of the CDR3: TGTGCCAGTAGTATTCCCGGACTCTCCAATGAGCAGTTCTTC. Translation gives CASSIPGLSNEQFF.

The chain couples TRBV5-4 to TRBJ2-5, with 11 bases lining up with TRBD2. The CDR3 is made up of 17 amino acids. CDR1 is SGHNT, CDR2 YYREEE, per germline (reference sequence). Trimming cost V 2 bases and J 4 bases; bases outside gene matches: 10. The CDR3 loop is CASSLLAGVGGGETQYF. CDR3 DNA: TGTGCCAGCAGCTTACTAGCGGGGGTTGGAGGGGGAGAGACCCAGTACTTC. Together with reference TRBV5-4 and TRBJ2-5, the CDR3 gives the full variable domain: ETGVTQSPTHLIKTRGQQVTLRCSSQSGHNTVSWYQQALGQGPQFIFQYYREEENGRGNFPPRFSGLQFPNYSSELNVNALELDDSALYLCASSLLAGVGGGETQYFGPGTRLLVL.

The chain uses TRBV18 and TRBJ1-1, with D possibly being TRBD1 (6 bases). CDR1 and CDR2 from the germline V gene are KGHSH and LQKENI. The CDR3 runs to 17 residues. The V gene lost 2 bases and the J gene lost 3 bases, with 19 bases spanning the gap. CDR3 sequence (DNA): TGTGCCAGCTCACCATTCTCCTCGGGGGGCGGGGACACTGAAGCTTTCTTT. Amino acids: CASSPFSSGGGDTEAFF.

This chain uses TRBV4-3 with TRBJ2-5, with a possible D match to TRBD1 (5 bases). Germline V CDR1 and CDR2: LGHNA, YSLEER. This CDR3 comprises 13 residues. V lost 1 base, J lost 2 bases, and 5 bases lay in between. The CDR3 reads CASSQGQQETQYF. CDR3 sequence (DNA): TGCGCCAGCAGCCAAGGACAGCAAGAGACCCAGTACTTC.

The rearrangement links TRBV7-6 to TRBJ1-2, with D uncertain. Germline V gene sequence: CDR1 SGHVS, CDR2 FNYEAQ. CDR3 length: 13 residues. The germline V and J ends were trimmed by 3 bases and 8 bases, with 13 bases remaining between them. The CDR3 region is CASSFSYGYGYTF. The CDR3 DNA reads TGTGCCAGCAGCTTTAGCTATGGTTACGGCTACACCTTC.

V usage is TRBV5-1 and J usage is TRBJ1-1; 9 bases align to TRBD1. CDR3 length: 13 residues. V gave up 3 bases and J gave up 6 bases; unmatched junction bases: 3. Germline V gene lookup returns CDR1 SGHRS and CDR2 YFSETQ. The CDR3 loop reads CASSSDRGAEAFF. The DNA of the CDR3 is TGCGCCAGCAGCTCGGACAGGGGAGCTGAAGCTTTCTTT.

The V call is TRBV19, the J call TRBJ2-3, with 10 bases fitting TRBD2. J gave up 8 bases and V 4 bases, and 15 bases lay outside the gene matches. Germline loops: CDR1 LNHDA, CDR2 SQIVND (reference sequence). This CDR3 has 17 residues. The CDR3 is CASSTGLAAMGTGTQYF. The CDR3 bases are TGTGCCAGTAGTACAGGACTAGCGGCGATGGGGACGGGTACGCAGTATTTT.